Below, 16 T cell receptor beta chains from the same sample are listed, as sequenced in a study of T-cell reconstitution after alpha-beta-depleted transplantation in children. During its preparation, the TCRbeta library received unique molecular identifiers. TCRdb re-called the PCR reads through MiXCR, storing one row per CDR3 protein. The repertoire holds over 150,000 distinct CDR3 sequences, around 7% seen once, with about 6% in the top ten. Sequences were derived from PBMCs, sampled before TCRalphabeta/CD19-depleted stem cell transplant. These receptors were taken from a boy aged 2-15 years with acute lymphoblastic leukemia, due to receive a stem cell transplant.

This clonotype has at least ten counts. The chain carries TRBV20-1 and TRBJ2-7, with a weak D call TRBD1 (6 bases). From germline, CDR1 is DFQATT and CDR2 SNEGSKA (reference sequence). This CDR3 spans 14 amino acids. Trimming cost V 6 bases and J 4 bases, with 19 bases left between them. The CDR3 is CSAIGQSHGYEQYF. In nucleotides, the CDR3 is TGCAGTGCCATTGGACAGTCACATGGTTACGAGCAGTACTTC.

The sample holds many counts of this clonotype. The DNA of the CDR3 is TGTGCCAGCAGCGTGGACTCTCTGTGGGTCAATGAGCAGTTCTTC. Protein product: CASSVDSLWVNEQFF. The chain has TRBV12-3 or TRBV12-4 and TRBJ2-1, with D perhaps TRBD2 (5 bases). The V end was cut by 6 bases, the J end by 6 bases, with 18 bases between. This CDR3 is built from 15 residues.

The chain recombines TRBV28 with TRBJ2-3, with D hard to call. Trimming left V 5 bases short and J 6 bases short, with 6 bases between. Germline V gene sequence: CDR1 MDHEN, CDR2 SYDVKM. The CDR3 contains 11 residues. CDR3: CASSPRDTQYF. The CDR3 nucleotides are TGTGCCAGCAGTCCTAGGGATACGCAGTATTTT.

There are many counts of this clonotype. The rearrangement links TRBV9 to TRBJ2-2, with 8 bases identical to TRBD2. J lost 6 bases, V lost 3 bases, and 13 bases had no gene match. The CDR3 contains 17 residues. Germline lookup yields CDR1 SGDLS and CDR2 YYNGEE. Here the CDR3 reads CASSAGGATTVAGELFF. Here the CDR3 DNA reads TGTGCCAGCAGCGCGGGGGGGGCAACTACGGTTGCCGGGGAGCTGTTTTTT.

In this sample, this clonotype turned up many times. The chain carries TRBV20-1 and TRBJ2-3, with 10 bases identical to TRBD2. The CDR3 covers 15 residues. The V segment lost 5 bases and the J segment 6 bases; nucleotides outside the gene matches: 11. Germline V gives CDR1 DFQATT, CDR2 SNEGSKA (reference sequence). CDR3 protein: CSAVNGGLATDTQYF. CDR3 DNA: TGCAGTGCTGTTAATGGGGGACTAGCGACCGATACGCAGTATTTT.

This clonotype was recorded at least ten times. The V gene is TRBV3-1, the J gene TRBJ2-5; 8 bases fit TRBD2. Germline V gene data show CDR1 as LGHDT and CDR2 as YNNKEL (reference sequence). This CDR3 is built from 14 residues. V lost 6 bases and J lost 3; bases outside the gene matches: 6. The CDR3 loop is CASSPTSGKETQYF. CDR3 in DNA: TGTGCCAGCAGTCCCACTAGCGGAAAAGAGACCCAGTACTTC.

This clonotype was detected a few times. One junction end disagrees with the germline gene, perhaps due to a read error. The chain couples TRBV12-3 or TRBV12-4 to TRBJ1-1; no clear D gene. The CDR3 loop spans 13 amino acids. The CDR3 DNA reads as TGTGCCAGCCGTTTGAAGCTTGTGACTGAAGCTTTCTTT. This sequence encodes CASRLKLVTEAFF.

The sample holds many counts of this clonotype. The chain carries TRBV6-1 and TRBJ1-1; possible D gene TRBD1, 5 bases. Trimming took off 6 bases at V and 1 base at J, with 15 bases between the two ends. CDR3 length: 15 amino acids. From germline, CDR1 is MNHNS and CDR2 SASEGT. The CDR3 DNA is TGTGCCAGCAGCCCACAGGAGCTGTGGAACACTGAAGCTTTCTTT. Residues: CASSPQELWNTEAFF.

The J gene is TRBJ2-5, the V gene TRBV20-1; TRBD2 matches 12 bases. With V trimmed by 2 bases and J by 4 bases, 5 bases remained unmatched. The germline gives CDR1 DFQATT, CDR2 SNEGSKA (reference sequence). The CDR3 sequence is 15 residues long. The CDR3 loop reads CSARNLAGGRETQYF. CDR3 nucleotide sequence: TGCAGTGCTAGAAATCTAGCGGGGGGGCGAGAGACCCAGTACTTC.

This clonotype was recorded many times. The chain carries TRBV20-1 and TRBJ2-7, with D possibly TRBD2 on 7 matching bases. The length of the CDR3 is 13 residues. V lost 7 bases to trimming and J lost 3 bases, with 16 bases between them. Germline assignment: CDR1 DFQATT and CDR2 SNEGSKA (reference sequence). The CDR3 DNA follows: TGCAGTGTCGGGCGGGGGCCCCTCTACGAGCAGTACTTC. Translating it yields CSVGRGPLYEQYF.

This rearrangement joins TRBV20-1 to TRBJ1-5; unclear D gene. The germline V gene encodes CDR1 DFQATT and CDR2 SNEGSKA (reference sequence). V lost 2 bases to trimming and J lost 2 bases, with 10 bases between them. The CDR3 length is 14 residues. Here the CDR3 reads CSARSSLRNQPQHF. Written as DNA, the CDR3 is TGCAGTGCTAGATCGAGTTTGCGCAATCAGCCCCAGCATTTT.

The chain combines TRBV15 with TRBJ1-2; the match to TRBD1 covers 8 bases. The CDR3 contains 13 residues. Germline V CDR1 and CDR2: LNHNV, YYDKDF (reference sequence). After removal of 3 bases from V and 7 bases from J, the junction contained 4 bases not matched to a gene. The CDR3 sequence: CATSRDRVVGYTF. CDR3 DNA sequence: TGTGCCACCAGCAGGGACAGGGTAGTTGGCTACACCTTC.

CDR3 nucleotides: TGCGCCAGCAGTGAGAGGTCGGGAGGGCCCTACAATGAGCAGTTCTTC. Its protein product is CASSERSGGPYNEQFF. The chain recombines TRBV10-2 with TRBJ2-1; 8 nucleotides line up with TRBD2. The CDR3 has 16 amino acids. Unmatched junction bases numbered 5, after V lost 2 bases and J lost 2 bases. Looked up from germline, CDR1 is WSHSY and CDR2 is SAAADI.

This clonotype was observed a few times. The V and J genes are TRBV6-1 and TRBJ2-5, with TRBD2 matching 12 bases. V trimming: 7 bases; J trimming: 2 bases; junction bases outside the gene matches: 2. There are 14 residues in the CDR3. CDR1 and CDR2 (germline): MNHNS, SASEGT. The CDR3 reads CASMTSGGQETQYF. The CDR3 nucleotides are TGTGCCAGCATGACTAGCGGGGGACAAGAGACCCAGTACTTC.

There are many counts of this clonotype. V and J are TRBV9 and TRBJ2-3; D remains ambiguous. The CDR3 is 13 residues long. V lost 0 bases to trimming and J lost 6 bases, with 8 bases between them. Looked up from germline, CDR1 is SGDLS and CDR2 is YYNGEE. This CDR3 reads CASSVGGADTQYF. The CDR3 nucleotides are TGTGCCAGCAGCGTAGGTGGAGCGGATACGCAGTATTTT. The complete variable domain, with remaining parts taken from reference TRBV9 and TRBJ2-3, reads DSGVTQTPKHLITATGQRVTLRCSPRSGDLSVYWYQQSLDQGLQFLIQYYNGEERAKGNILERFSAQQFPDLHSELNLSSLELGDSALYFCASSVGGADTQYFGPGTRLTVL.

There are a few counts of this clonotype. A much more abundant neighbour one base away suggests this may be a read error. The CDR3 ends on some other residue instead of the conserved phenylalanine or tryptophan, so this is likely a read error. V and J are TRBV5-1 and TRBJ1-4; 7 bases match TRBD1. CDR1 is SGHRS, CDR2 YFSETQ, per germline. The ends lost 4 bases at V and 0 bases at J; junction bases unmatched: 3. CDR3 length: 15 residues. CDR3 bases: TGCGCCAGCAGCACTGACAGGGCAACTAATGAAAAACTGTTTTTG. Amino acids: CASSTDRATNEKLFL.